This entry lists 2 T cell receptor beta chains sequenced from one sample in a study of blood T cells in healthy people across ages. The use of a sample-barcoded 5' primer and a J-beta primer mix characterized a second PCR of about 7 to 12 cycles. MiXCR, run by TCRdb on the 5' RACE reads, gives a single entry per CDR3 protein. The sample gives about 1.4 million distinct CDR3 sequences, 59% of which show up once; about 6.3% is in the top ten. The sequencing sample was made of blood. These receptor sequences come from a man younger than 30 in good health.

The chain links TRBV4-1 to TRBJ2-1; 9 bases fit TRBD2. Germline V gene sequence: CDR1 MGHRA, CDR2 YSYEKL. J was trimmed by 5 bases and V by 1 base; bases with no gene match: 9. The CDR3 totals 17 residues. For the CDR3, the DNA is TGCGCCAGCAGCCAAGTCCTTATCGGGACTAGCCACAATGAGCAGTTCTTC. Translation gives CASSQVLIGTSHNEQFF.

CDR3 in DNA: TGTGCCAGCAGTGAAGCGCTTGCTAGCACAGATACGCAGTATTTT. This codes for CASSEALASTDTQYF. The chain is built from TRBV2 and TRBJ2-3; D unclear. Trimming took 0 bases from V and 0 from J, leaving 7 bases between them. CDR1 is SNHLY and CDR2 is FYNNEI in the germline V gene. The CDR3 is 15 residues long.